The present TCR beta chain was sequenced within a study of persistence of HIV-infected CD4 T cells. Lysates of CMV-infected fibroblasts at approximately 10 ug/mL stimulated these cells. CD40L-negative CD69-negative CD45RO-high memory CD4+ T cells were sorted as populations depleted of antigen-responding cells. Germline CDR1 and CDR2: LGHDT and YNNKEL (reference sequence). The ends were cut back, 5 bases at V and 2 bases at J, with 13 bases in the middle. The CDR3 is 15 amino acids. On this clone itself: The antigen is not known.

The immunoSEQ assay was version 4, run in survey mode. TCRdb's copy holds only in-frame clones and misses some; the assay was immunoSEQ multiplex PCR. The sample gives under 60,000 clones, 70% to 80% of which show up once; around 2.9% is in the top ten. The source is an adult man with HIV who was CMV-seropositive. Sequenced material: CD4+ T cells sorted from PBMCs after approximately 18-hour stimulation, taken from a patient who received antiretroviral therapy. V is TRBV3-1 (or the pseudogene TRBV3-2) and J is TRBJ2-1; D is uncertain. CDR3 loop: CASSADRFAYNEQFF. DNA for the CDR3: TGTGCCAGCAGCGCCGACCGATTCGCCTACAATGAGCAGTTCTTC.